The subject of this entry is one TCR beta chain. Authors' data handling: Nucleated cell counts were estimated from reference gene primer amplification. The assay was immunoSEQ multiplex PCR, and TCRdb's table has in-frame clones only and misses some. V, J and clone size reflect that table, while D and trimming were determined from the DNA. This sample carries 250,000 or so clones, around nine tenths of them seen once, and the ten largest clones take around 9%. This specimen belongs to a study of blood T cell repertoires in COVID-19. About the research overall: Samples representing acute and convalescent COVID-19 were sourced from the United States, Italy and Spain. PBMCs, B-cell-depleted T cells, or T cells provided the cDNA or gDNA that made up the material.

Germline V gives CDR1 SGHDT, CDR2 YYEEEE. The CDR3 is 14 amino acids. Between the trimmed V and J ends, which lost 4 bases and 2 bases, there was a span of 13 bases. The receptor comes from a man between 35 and 55 years old with active or convalescent COVID-19. J is TRBJ2-7 and V is TRBV5-6; D is perhaps TRBD1 (6 bases). Sequenced sample: peripheral blood. Written as DNA, the CDR3 is TGTGCCAGCAGCCCCGGGACACCCGCCTACGAGCAGTACTTC. Encoded protein: CASSPGTPAYEQYF.